The 24 T cell receptor beta chains presented below share a single source sample, sequenced in a study of T cell responses to AZD1222 COVID-19 vaccine. Sequenced by immunoSEQ multiplex PCR; TCRdb stores in-frame clones only, minus some. This table has more than 50,000 clones, approximately 82% appearing once. This specimen was peripheral blood, taken on day 0 of AZD1222 vaccination. The receptors come from an adult in good health.

The rearrangement links TRBV10-3 to TRBJ1-3; no firm D call. Germline values: CDR1 ENHRY, CDR2 SYGVKD. V was trimmed by 0 bases and J by 0 bases, leaving 6 bases between them. This CDR3 has 15 residues. The CDR3 DNA reads as TGTGCCATCAGTGAGTCGTATGGCTCTGGAAACACCATATATTTT. The encoded protein is CAISESYGSGNTIYF.

This sequence joins TRBV19 and TRBJ2-5; TRBD2 agrees at 16 bases. The CDR3 is made up of 18 amino acids. The trim removed 1 base at V and 5 bases at J, leaving 7 bases unmatched. Germline values: CDR1 LNHDA, CDR2 SQIVND (reference sequence). CDR3 nucleotides: TGTGCCAGTAGTATAGCGGGACTAGCGGGAGGGCCGGGGGAGACCCAGTACTTC. This sequence encodes CASSIAGLAGGPGETQYF.

The chain is built from TRBV6-6 and TRBJ2-7, with D possibly called TRBD1 or TRBD2 (5 bases each). The V end was cut by 2 bases, the J end by 5 bases, with 10 bases between. Germline lookup yields CDR1 MNHNY and CDR2 SVGAGI (reference sequence). The CDR3 sequence is 13 residues long. The CDR3 DNA reads TGTGCCAGCAGTTACCGAGGGGCGAACGAGCAGTACTTC. Translation: CASSYRGANEQYF.

Only one count was recorded for this clone. The chain couples TRBV24-1 to TRBJ1-1; weak D call: TRBD1 (5 bases). The germline gives CDR1 KGHDR, CDR2 SFDVKD. The V and J ends lost 5 bases and 0 bases respectively, with 9 bases between them. The CDR3 runs to 14 residues. CDR3 bases: TGTGCCACCAGTGGGGGCGCTATGAACACTGAAGCTTTCTTT. Its protein product is CATSGGAMNTEAFF.

This sequence joins TRBV6-2 or TRBV6-3 and TRBJ1-2; possibly TRBD1 for D (6 bases). Between the trimmed V and J ends, which lost 1 base and 4 bases, there was a span of 19 bases. The germline V gene has CDR1 MNHEY and CDR2 SVGEGT. This CDR3 comprises 17 residues. The CDR3 DNA sequence: TGTGCCAGCAGTTACTTAGACAGGACCAGGAAATTCTATGGCTACACCTTC. Translation gives CASSYLDRTRKFYGYTF.

V usage is TRBV30 and J usage is TRBJ2-5, with 7 bases fitting TRBD1. Germline V gene lookup returns CDR1 GTSNPN and CDR2 SVGIG (reference sequence). V was pared by 2 bases and J by 4 bases, with 4 bases of the junction left unmatched. This CDR3 spans 13 amino acids. This CDR3 is CAWSQGGGETQYF. The CDR3, as DNA: TGTGCCTGGAGTCAAGGGGGCGGAGAGACCCAGTACTTC.

The chain's CDR3 is CASSLQFAGGNTIYF. The DNA for the CDR3 is TGTGCCAGCAGCTTACAATTCGCGGGGGGAAACACCATATATTTT. The chain joins TRBV7-2 to TRBJ1-3; no definite D call. The CDR3 is made up of 15 amino acids. V lost 2 bases and J 4 bases, leaving 12 bases between the germline ends. CDR1 SGHTA and CDR2 FQGNSA come from the germline V gene.

This sequence joins TRBV18 and TRBJ1-2, with D unresolved. This CDR3 is 13 amino acids long. V was clipped by 0 bases and J by 8 bases, with 10 bases between them. Germline CDR1 KGHSH, CDR2 LQKENI. The CDR3 DNA sequence: TGTGCCAGCTCACCACCGGAAACGGAAGGCTACACCTTC. Amino acids: CASSPPETEGYTF.

The chain recombines TRBV7-9 with TRBJ2-1; D not resolved. Trimming pared 5 bases from V and 9 bases from J, leaving 20 bases between. The V gene's germline CDR1 is SEHNR and CDR2 FQNEAQ (reference sequence). The CDR3 has 15 amino acids. The CDR3 loop is CASSPRWARPGEQFF. The CDR3 DNA reads TGTGCCAGCAGCCCTCGTTGGGCCCGCCCGGGTGAGCAGTTCTTC.

The chain recombines TRBV12-5 with TRBJ1-3, with D perhaps TRBD1 (5 bases). CDR1 is LGHNT and CDR2 is FRNRAP in the germline V gene. The V and J ends lost 10 bases and 3 bases respectively, with 16 bases between them. The CDR3 spans 14 residues. CDR3 region: CATSQGLSGNTIYF. The CDR3 bases are TGTGCTACTTCTCAGGGTCTTAGTGGAAACACCATATATTTT.

V is TRBV28 and J is TRBJ2-7; TRBD1 agrees at 9 bases. CDR1 is MDHEN and CDR2 is SYDVKM in the germline V gene. V dropped 1 base and J dropped 7; count of bases not matched to a gene: 5. The CDR3 is made up of 14 amino acids. The CDR3 sequence is CASSLSGQGGEQYF. DNA for the CDR3: TGTGCCAGCAGTTTATCGGGACAGGGTGGAGAGCAGTACTTC.

The chain uses TRBV7-9 and TRBJ1-6; TRBD1 might be the D (5 bases). The germline gives CDR1 SEHNR, CDR2 FQNEAQ (reference sequence). Trimming shortened V by 4 bases and J by 13 bases, and 8 bases separated the two germline ends. The CDR3 length is 11 residues. CDR3 bases: TGTGCCAGCAGCTGGGGGGGGCCCCTCCACTTT. Translation gives CASSWGGPLHF.

This chain joins TRBV27 and TRBJ2-6; 8 bases are shared with TRBD1. The CDR3 is 16 amino acids. Germline loops: CDR1 MNHEY, CDR2 SMNVEV (reference sequence). The V and J ends lost 2 bases and 3 bases, in that order; junction bases with no gene match: 3. The DNA for the CDR3 is TGTGCCAGCAGTTTACAGGGGGCGGGTGGGGCCAACGTCCTGACTTTC. It specifies CASSLQGAGGANVLTF.

The chain recombines TRBV29-1 with TRBJ2-7; tentative D call: TRBD2 (5 bases). Germline V gene lookup returns CDR1 SQVTM and CDR2 ANQGSEA. This CDR3 has 14 amino acids. V lost 5 bases to trimming and J lost 3 bases, with 17 bases between them. CDR3 nucleotide sequence: TGCAGCGTTATGCTCCCGGGAATCGTCTACGAGCAGTACTTC. Translating it yields CSVMLPGIVYEQYF.

J is TRBJ2-7 and V is TRBV7-2; the D is unclear. V was clipped by 0 bases and J by 2 bases, with 8 bases between them. The CDR3 has 14 residues. The germline V gene has CDR1 SGHTA and CDR2 FQGNSA. In nucleotides, the CDR3 is TGTGCCAGCAGCTTAGCGGGTGGCCCCTACGAGCAGTACTTC. This codes for CASSLAGGPYEQYF.

By proportion, this clone is large. This chain joins TRBV29-1 and TRBJ1-1; a weak D match, TRBD1 (6 bases). The ends were cut back, 3 bases at V and 1 base at J, with 9 bases in the middle. The V gene's germline CDR1 is SQVTM and CDR2 ANQGSEA. The CDR3 loop spans 13 amino acids. The CDR3: CSVDETGNTEAFF. The CDR3, as DNA: TGCAGCGTTGATGAGACAGGGAACACTGAAGCTTTCTTT.

The chain combines TRBV9 with TRBJ2-7; TRBD1 is a possible D gene (7 bases). CDR1 SGDLS and CDR2 YYNGEE come from the germline V gene. Trimming cost V 3 bases and J 2 bases, with 12 bases left between them. This CDR3 region has 14 residues. The CDR3 is CASSEQGRPYEQYF. Written as DNA, the CDR3 is TGTGCCAGCAGCGAACAGGGGAGGCCCTACGAGCAGTACTTC. The variable domain in full, with the rest retrieved from reference TRBV9 and TRBJ2-7, is DSGVTQTPKHLITATGQRVTLRCSPRSGDLSVYWYQQSLDQGLQFLIQYYNGEERAKGNILERFSAQQFPDLHSELNLSSLELGDSALYFCASSEQGRPYEQYFGPGTRLTVT.

CDR3 sequence reads: CASSLVLNQPQHF. The DNA of the CDR3 is TGTGCCAGCAGCTTGGTTCTAAATCAGCCCCAGCATTTT. The genes are TRBV5-8 and TRBJ1-5; no reliable D call. This CDR3 is built from 13 residues. V dropped 0 bases and J dropped 4 bases, with 5 bases sitting between them. Germline CDR1 SGHTS, CDR2 YDEGEE.

The V call is TRBV9, the J call TRBJ2-5; 9 nucleotides align to TRBD1. Germline V CDR1 and CDR2: SGDLS, YYNGEE. Trimming at V came to 0 bases and at J to 5 bases, leaving 5 bases not matched to a gene. This CDR3 has 15 amino acids. The CDR3 sequence: CASSVVGTGLETQYF. Written as DNA, the CDR3 is TGTGCCAGCAGCGTAGTCGGGACAGGGCTCGAGACCCAGTACTTC.

The chain couples TRBV25-1 to TRBJ1-6; possibly TRBD1 for D (5 bases). The V gene lost 3 bases and the J gene lost 5 bases, with 11 bases spanning the gap. This CDR3 is 15 amino acids long. CDR1 is MGHDK, CDR2 SYGVNS, per germline. The chain's CDR3 is CASSEGLWNNSPLHF. For the CDR3, the DNA is TGTGCCAGCAGTGAGGGACTCTGGAATAATTCACCCCTCCACTTT.

V usage is TRBV29-1 and J usage is TRBJ1-1; possible D gene TRBD1, 5 bases. CDR3 length equals 14 residues. The germline V and J ends were trimmed by 7 bases and 1 base, with 16 bases remaining between them. CDR1 is SQVTM and CDR2 is ANQGSEA in the germline V gene. Here the CDR3 DNA reads TGCAGCGCTACTACCGGGGCCACGAACACTGAAGCTTTCTTT. Translated, it gives CSATTGATNTEAFF. The variable domain in full, completed from reference TRBV29-1 and TRBJ1-1, reads SAVISQKPSRDICQRGTSLTIQCQVDSQVTMMFWYRQQPGQSLTLIATANQGSEATYESGFVIDKFPISRPNLTFSTLTVSNMSPEDSSIYLCSATTGATNTEAFFGQGTRLTVV.

The CDR3 bases are TGTGCCAGCAGTTACGCTACAACCGAGCAGTACGTC. It encodes CASSYATTEQYV. The chain uses TRBV6-2 or TRBV6-3 and TRBJ2-7; D gene ambiguous. There are 12 residues in the CDR3. CDR1 MNHEY and CDR2 SVGEGT come from the germline V gene. The V and J ends lost 2 bases and 6 bases respectively, with 8 bases between them.

This chain uses TRBV24-1 with TRBJ2-1, with 9 bases that match TRBD2. Germline V gives CDR1 KGHDR, CDR2 SFDVKD. V lost 4 bases to trimming and J lost 6 bases; unmatched junction nucleotides: 12. The CDR3 runs to 17 residues. CDR3 sequence (DNA): TGTGCCACCAGTGACCACCCCGGCCTAGCGGGATTCAATGAGCAGTTCTTC. Protein sequence: CATSDHPGLAGFNEQFF.

The chain combines TRBV6-2 or TRBV6-3 with TRBJ2-7, with D tentatively TRBD1 (5 bases). The CDR3 spans 12 residues. The V gene lost 2 bases and the J gene lost 6 bases, with 8 bases spanning the gap. Germline V gene lookup returns CDR1 MNHEY and CDR2 SVGEGT. The CDR3: CASSYGRGEQYV. The CDR3 DNA reads as TGTGCCAGCAGTTACGGAAGGGGCGAGCAGTACGTC.